There are a few counts of the clone carrying this T cell receptor beta chain. The age range of participants was about 18 to 95 years, with residence in about two dozen US areas. Cohort placement rested on clinical history that participants reported themselves. The CDR3 length is 15 residues. The germline gives CDR1 MNHEY, CDR2 SVGAGI. V lost 5 bases, J lost 7 bases, and 9 bases stayed unmatched. The sample belongs to a study of blood T cell repertoires in COVID-19. On the study more broadly: There were acute and convalescent COVID-19 samples, and they came from the United States, Italy and Spain.

Original processing notes: Scientists estimated how many nucleated cells there were by amplifying reference gene primers. The assay was immunoSEQ multiplex PCR, and TCRdb's table has in-frame clones only and misses some. V, J and clone size are those of that table, while D and trimming were read from the DNA. The sample contains around 300,000 clones, about 87% of which appear only once. The genes are TRBV6-5 and TRBJ1-4; 8 nucleotides line up with TRBD1. This clonotype originated in a woman aged 45-59 years who had recovered from COVID-19. Material: PBMCs or T cells enriched from blood (not recorded which). CDR3 nucleotides: TGTGCCAGCAGTCCCCCAGGACAGGGTAGTGAAAAACTGTTTTTT. The encoded protein is CASSPPGQGSEKLFF.